This T cell receptor (beta chain) originates from a study of blood T cell repertoires in COVID-19. Residents of about two dozen US areas, aged about 18 to 89 years, made up the participants. Participants were placed into cohorts based on the clinical history they reported. Per the original methods: Amplification from reference gene primers served as the basis for estimated nucleated cell counts. Method: immunoSEQ multiplex PCR; TCRdb's copy keeps in-frame clones and lacks some. V and J calls and clone size come straight from that table; D and trimming were deduced from the DNA. Among about 260,000 clones listed, 86% were seen once. CDR1 and CDR2 from the germline V gene are SGHKS and YYEKEE (reference sequence). V was pared by 3 bases and J by 7 bases, with 28 bases between. The CDR3 consists of 18 residues.

The chain links TRBV5-5 to TRBJ1-2; no reliable D call. The TCR comes from a woman in her forties or fifties who had recovered from COVID-19. The sample consisted of PBMCs or T cells enriched from blood (not recorded which). The CDR3 coding sequence is TGTGCCAGCAGCTCCACCCCGAAGAGCGGACTGGAAAGAGGTGGCTACACCTTC. It translates to CASSSTPKSGLERGGYTF.